Presented here are 17 T cell receptor beta chains from one specimen sequenced in a study of OX40 agonist ivuxolimab in advanced cancers. Here immunoSEQ multiplex PCR was the method, and the copy in TCRdb shows in-frame clones only, minus some. The profile shows about 90,000 clones, roughly nine tenths of them singletons. Sequenced here: CD4+ or CD8+ T cells sorted from blood, sampled in a trial of the OX40 agonist ivuxolimab. The receptors were gathered from an adult with an advanced solid tumor such as melanoma, head and neck, liver or kidney cancer.

This chain joins TRBV7-2 and TRBJ2-5, with 10 bases matching TRBD2. CDR1 SGHTA and CDR2 FQGNSA come from the germline V gene. The length of the CDR3 is 15 residues. The V gene end was trimmed by 5 bases and the J gene end by 2 bases; junction bases not matched to a gene: 5. The CDR3 nucleotides read TGTGCCAGCAGCGTACCAGCGGGGGGGCAAGAGACCCAGTACTTC. It translates to CASSVPAGGQETQYF.

The chain recombines TRBV15 with TRBJ2-6, with TRBD1 matching 9 bases. Germline V gene data show CDR1 as LNHNV and CDR2 as YYDKDF (reference sequence). V lost 4 bases to trimming and J lost 2 bases; unmatched junction nucleotides: 12. This CDR3 comprises 19 residues. The CDR3 is CATSISPGQGLAGANVLTF. The CDR3 DNA is TGTGCCACCAGCATAAGCCCGGGACAGGGACTGGCTGGGGCCAACGTCCTGACTTTC.

The chain couples TRBV7-6 to TRBJ2-5, with 7 nucleotides matching TRBD1. Germline-derived CDR1 and CDR2 are SGHVS and FNYEAQ. The CDR3 runs 15 residues. Losses at the gene ends were 3 bases for V and 2 bases for J; bases not matched to a gene: 6. This chain's CDR3 is CASSFQAGGQETQYF. The CDR3 DNA follows: TGTGCCAGCAGCTTCCAGGCAGGGGGACAAGAGACCCAGTACTTC.

The V gene is TRBV6-1, the J gene TRBJ2-2, with D possibly being TRBD1 or TRBD2 (6 bases each). CDR1 and CDR2 (germline): MNHNS, SASEGT. V was clipped by 4 bases and J by 0 bases, with 9 bases between them. The CDR3 is made up of 15 amino acids. Written as DNA, the CDR3 is TGTGCCAGCAGTGTGGAGGGGGCGAACACCGGGGAGCTGTTTTTT. Residues: CASSVEGANTGELFF.

This chain uses TRBV19 with TRBJ2-7; D could derive from TRBD1 or TRBD2 (6 bases each). V was cut by 4 bases and J by 0 bases, with 13 bases left in between. CDR1 and CDR2 (germline): LNHDA, SQIVND (reference sequence). CDR3 length: 15 amino acids. Here the CDR3 reads CASSTGGTHSYEQYF. In DNA, the CDR3 is TGTGCCAGTAGTACCGGAGGGACACACTCCTACGAGCAGTACTTC.

This clone was seen a handful of times. This chain links TRBV27 with TRBJ1-6; D is uncertain. Germline CDR1 and CDR2: MNHEY and SMNVEV (reference sequence). Trimming pared 4 bases from V and 0 bases from J, leaving 10 bases between. The CDR3 extends over 16 amino acids. The CDR3 DNA is TGTGCCAGCAGTTCGGTAGGGAGCTCCTATAATTCACCCCTCCACTTT. This encodes CASSSVGSSYNSPLHF.

V is TRBV2 and J is TRBJ1-3; D is undetermined. The ends were cut back, 3 bases at V and 4 bases at J, with 13 bases in the middle. The CDR3 contains 15 residues. The germline gives CDR1 SNHLY, CDR2 FYNNEI. The CDR3 is CASSDEVRVGNTIYF. The DNA for the CDR3 is TGTGCCAGCAGTGATGAGGTTAGGGTGGGAAACACCATATATTTT.

The rearrangement joins TRBV9 to TRBJ1-1, with D perhaps TRBD1 (5 bases). V lost 3 bases and J lost 10, with 13 bases in between. Germline V gene sequence: CDR1 SGDLS, CDR2 YYNGEE. This CDR3 comprises 12 residues. DNA of the CDR3: TGTGCCAGCAGCGCCCCCCCCCAGGGAGCTTTCTTT. Residues: CASSAPPQGAFF.

About this clone: The identical CDR3 is also encoded by other nucleotide sequences in the sample. The rearrangement uses TRBV7-3 and TRBJ2-5, with 7 bases fitting TRBD1. CDR1 is SGHTA, CDR2 FQGTGA, per germline. V was clipped by 5 bases and J by 2 bases; unmatched bases: 2. The CDR3 spans 13 residues. The CDR3 region is CASSQGQQETQYF. CDR3 coding DNA: TGTGCCAGCAGCCAGGGACAGCAAGAGACCCAGTACTTC.

DNA of the CDR3: TGTGCCAGCAGTGAAGTCAGGGCTAGCGGGAACCGGGAGCAGTTCTTC. Translation gives CASSEVRASGNREQFF. V gene TRBV6-1 combines with J gene TRBJ2-1, with 9 bases lining up with TRBD2. In germline, CDR1 is MNHNS, CDR2 SASEGT. V dropped 1 base and J dropped 10; count of bases not matched to a gene: 11. This CDR3 has 16 amino acids.

V and J are TRBV29-1 and TRBJ2-5; 9 bases match TRBD2. The trim removed 8 bases at V and 0 bases at J, leaving 10 bases unmatched. There are 15 residues in the CDR3. The germline V gene has CDR1 SQVTM and CDR2 ANQGSEA. The CDR3 here is CSTRASSGNQETQYF. DNA for the CDR3: TGCAGCACACGGGCATCTAGCGGGAACCAAGAGACCCAGTACTTC.

This sequence joins TRBV6-6 and TRBJ1-1, with 9 bases fitting TRBD1. V lost 6 bases and J lost 1; bases outside the gene matches: 6. Germline CDR1 is MNHNY and CDR2 is SVGAGI (reference sequence). This CDR3 is built from 15 residues. In nucleotides, the CDR3 is TGTGCCAGCAGCCTGGTGGGACAGGGGAACACTGAAGCTTTCTTT. It encodes CASSLVGQGNTEAFF.

The rearrangement joins TRBV7-9 to TRBJ2-1, with D perhaps TRBD2 (6 bases). Germline CDR1 and CDR2: SEHNR and FQNEAQ (reference sequence). The CDR3 covers 12 residues. V was cut by 9 bases and J by 5 bases, with 11 bases left in between. For the CDR3, the DNA is TGTGCCAGTGGAGGGGCTAACAATGAGCAGTTCTTC. As protein: CASGGANNEQFF.

The chain employs TRBV7-9 and TRBJ1-2; TRBD1 aligns across 9 bases. This CDR3 has 14 amino acids. J gave up 8 bases and V 0 bases, and 4 bases lay outside the gene matches. Germline loops: CDR1 SEHNR, CDR2 FQNEAQ (reference sequence). CDR3 nucleotides: TGTGCCAGCAGCTTAGCGGGACAGGGTCAGGGCTACACCTTC. Its protein product is CASSLAGQGQGYTF. The full variable domain, rest sourced from reference TRBV7-9 and TRBJ1-2, is DTGVSQNPRHKITKRGQNVTFRCDPISEHNRLYWYRQTLGQGPEFLTYFQNEAQLEKSRLLSDRFSAERPKGSFSTLEIQRTEQGDSAMYLCASSLAGQGQGYTFGSGTRLTVV.

A remark on this clone: The same CDR3 arises from other DNA sequences in this sample as well. This chain links TRBV5-1 with TRBJ2-7; D ambiguous. V lost 0 bases and J lost 2, with 6 bases in between. This CDR3 is built from 13 residues. Germline CDR1 and CDR2: SGHRS and YFSETQ. This CDR3 reads CASSLGLTYEQYF. CDR3 DNA sequence: TGCGCCAGCAGCTTGGGACTGACCTACGAGCAGTACTTC.

CDR3 sequence (DNA): TGCAGCGCCGGGGTAACATCTGGGGCCAACGTCCTGACTTTC. Translating it yields CSAGVTSGANVLTF. The chain has TRBV29-1 and TRBJ2-6, with D possibly TRBD2 on 5 matching bases. V lost 7 bases, J lost 1 base, and 11 bases lay in between. CDR3 length: 14 amino acids. Germline lookup yields CDR1 SQVTM and CDR2 ANQGSEA.

This clone was observed a few times. V usage is TRBV30 and J usage is TRBJ1-6, with D possibly being TRBD1 (5 bases). Trimming took 2 bases from V and 5 from J, leaving 13 bases between them. Germline V gene data show CDR1 as GTSNPN and CDR2 as SVGIG (reference sequence). CDR3 length: 15 residues. The CDR3 here is CAWSMAGRDNSPLHF. The DNA for the CDR3 is TGTGCCTGGAGTATGGCAGGGCGAGATAATTCACCCCTCCACTTT. Full variable domain (remainder filled in from reference TRBV30 and TRBJ1-6): SQTIHQWPATLVQPVGSPLSLECTVEGTSNPNLYWYRQAAGRGLQLLFYSVGIGQISSEVPQNLSASRPQDRQFILSSKKLLLSDSGFYLCAWSMAGRDNSPLHFGNGTRLTVT.